This TCR beta chain was retrieved from a study of shared clonotypes between healthy human individuals. The overall study: Plates per donor: three CD4 naive, three CD4 memory, two CD8 naive, one CD8 memory.

Each replicate PCR on the sorted subsets used 150 to 200 ng DNA (around 30,000 T cell genomes). Profiling relied on immunoSEQ multiplex PCR, and the TCRdb table lists in-frame clones only, not all of them. This table has approximately 2.5 million clones, over 85% appearing once. Broader study findings: The rarefaction results pointed to incomplete sorted-subset sequencing despite large depth.

In its sample, this clone was seen once. What it recognizes is unknown. This CDR3 has 14 amino acids. Germline values: CDR1 SEHNR, CDR2 FQNEAQ (reference sequence). The V end was cut by 1 base, the J end by 0 bases, with 6 bases between. The chain recombines TRBV7-9 with TRBJ1-1; no reliable D call. The sequenced sample was naive CD4+ T cells sorted from blood. Sample subset: CD45RA+ positively selected. The sequence came from a man between 18 and 35 years old in good health. CDR3 nucleotide sequence: TGTGCCAGCAGCTTAGGACAATTGAACACTGAAGCTTTCTTT. This gives the protein CASSLGQLNTEAFF. The full variable domain, in which reference TRBV7-9 and TRBJ1-1 provide the parts outside the CDR3, is DTGVSQNPRHKITKRGQNVTFRCDPISEHNRLYWYRQTLGQGPEFLTYFQNEAQLEKSRLLSDRFSAERPKGSFSTLEIQRTEQGDSAMYLCASSLGQLNTEAFFGQGTRLTVV.